These 15 T cell receptor beta chains share one sample of origin, sequenced in a study of cytomegalovirus exposure and HLA in healthy donors. Primers included in the PCR were 60 Vbeta and 13 Jbeta primers. Method: immunoSEQ multiplex PCR; TCRdb's copy keeps in-frame clones and lacks some. The sample includes over 150,000 clones, approximately 80% of them seen just once. The sequencing sample was made of PBMCs. The origin of the receptors is a young woman in good health and CMV-seronegative.

The chain has TRBV2 and TRBJ2-7; D is possibly TRBD1 (5 bases). This CDR3 spans 15 amino acids. Germline loops: CDR1 SNHLY, CDR2 FYNNEI. Trimming stripped 6 bases from V and 2 bases from J, with 17 bases between. The CDR3 here is CASSRQGARAYEQYF. The DNA of the CDR3 is TGTGCCAGCAGCCGGCAAGGGGCCCGGGCCTACGAGCAGTACTTC.

The chain has TRBV18 and TRBJ1-5; D is uncertain. Looked up from germline, CDR1 is KGHSH and CDR2 is LQKENI. Trimming took 5 bases from V and 2 from J, leaving 7 bases between them. This CDR3 spans 13 amino acids. The CDR3, as DNA: TGTGCCAGCTCAAGCCAGGGCAATCAGCCCCAGCATTTT. Translation gives CASSSQGNQPQHF.

This chain joins TRBV4-1 and TRBJ2-7, with a weak D call TRBD2 (5 bases). Trimming removed 1 base at V and 7 bases at J, with 11 bases between. Per the germline V gene, CDR1 is MGHRA and CDR2 is YSYEKL. The CDR3 extends over 13 amino acids. The CDR3 protein is CASSQGVGEEQYF. CDR3 sequence (DNA): TGCGCCAGCAGCCAAGGGGTCGGGGAAGAGCAGTACTTC.

This chain connects TRBV7-8 to TRBJ2-2; TRBD1 matches 8 bases. Germline V CDR1 and CDR2: SGHVS, FQNEAQ. CDR3 length: 14 amino acids. The V segment lost 1 base and the J segment 6 bases; nucleotides outside the gene matches: 1. The CDR3 region has the DNA TGTGCCAGCAGCTTAGAACAGGGGGCCGGGGAGCTGTTTTTT. Translating it yields CASSLEQGAGELFF.

The CDR3 region is CASRTDSNQPQHF. Here the CDR3 DNA reads TGTGCCAGTAGAACAGATAGCAATCAGCCCCAGCATTTT. The V gene is TRBV19, the J gene TRBJ1-5; D call uncertain. CDR1 is LNHDA, CDR2 SQIVND, per germline (reference sequence). The CDR3 totals 13 residues. Trimming took 6 bases from V and 0 from J, leaving 6 bases between them.

DNA of the CDR3: TGTGCCAGCAGCTTAGCCACCAGGAACTTATATAATTCACCCCTCCACTTT. This sequence encodes CASSLATRNLYNSPLHF. The chain combines TRBV7-2 with TRBJ1-6; no reliable D call. The CDR3 has 17 amino acids. Deletions cut 0 bases from V and 4 bases from J, with 13 bases between. Germline V gives CDR1 SGHTA, CDR2 FQGNSA.

This clone was detected a few times. V is TRBV11-3 and J is TRBJ2-1; weak D call: TRBD2 (6 bases). The length of the CDR3 is 15 residues. Trimming stripped 0 bases from V and 2 bases from J, with 8 bases between. Germline lookup yields CDR1 SGHNT and CDR2 YENEEA. The CDR3 loop reads CASSLEGGAYNEQFF. The CDR3 DNA is TGTGCCAGCAGCTTAGAGGGGGGAGCCTACAATGAGCAGTTCTTC.

CDR3 sequence: CASSSPGLAAETQYF. The CDR3 nucleotides are TGTGCCAGCAGCTCTCCGGGACTAGCAGCGGAGACCCAGTACTTC. V and J are TRBV5-4 and TRBJ2-5, with 9 bases identical to TRBD2. Trimming took 3 bases from V and 5 from J; bases not matched to a gene: 8. Germline assignment: CDR1 SGHNT and CDR2 YYREEE (reference sequence). The CDR3 is 15 amino acids.

The genes are TRBV11-2 and TRBJ1-1; 9 bases are a match to TRBD1. V lost 6 bases, J lost 6 bases, and 8 bases stayed unmatched. The CDR3 runs 14 residues. Looked up from germline, CDR1 is SGHAT and CDR2 is FQNNGV. CDR3 DNA: TGTGCCAGCAGTCCGGACAGGGGCGCAGCTGAAGCTTTCTTT. It specifies CASSPDRGAAEAFF.

This chain connects TRBV9 to TRBJ2-3; TRBD1 is a possible D gene (6 bases). V was clipped by 0 bases and J by 1 base, with 6 bases between them. Germline assignment: CDR1 SGDLS and CDR2 YYNGEE. This CDR3 has 14 amino acids. This chain's CDR3 is CASSVGQGTDTQYF. The CDR3 DNA reads TGTGCCAGCAGCGTAGGACAGGGCACAGATACGCAGTATTTT.

This chain links TRBV28 with TRBJ2-3; D unclear. Germline CDR1 and CDR2: MDHEN and SYDVKM. V shed 5 bases and J shed 1 base, with 10 bases lying between them. The CDR3 loop spans 14 amino acids. CDR3 DNA sequence: TGTGCCAGCAGTCGGAGCGACCGCACAGATACGCAGTATTTT. Translating it yields CASSRSDRTDTQYF.

The J gene is TRBJ2-7, the V gene TRBV18, with D uncertain. The CDR3 is 14 residues long. The germline gives CDR1 KGHSH, CDR2 LQKENI. The V end was cut by 5 bases, the J end by 4 bases, with 15 bases between. The CDR3 bases are TGTGCCAGCTCAATAGAGCAAGCCCCTTACGAGCAGTACTTC. Protein: CASSIEQAPYEQYF.

This chain joins TRBV28 and TRBJ2-3; 12 positions match TRBD1. Germline V gene lookup returns CDR1 MDHEN and CDR2 SYDVKM. The CDR3 has 17 residues. With 4 bases clipped from V and 4 bases from J, the junction kept 9 bases outside the gene matches. CDR3 protein: CASSSSPGTGGPDTQYF. The DNA of the CDR3 is TGTGCCAGCAGTTCGTCGCCCGGGACAGGGGGCCCAGATACGCAGTATTTT. Complete variable domain (other parts from reference TRBV28 and TRBJ2-3): DVKVTQSSRYLVKRTGEKVFLECVQDMDHENMFWYRQDPGLGLRLIYFSYDVKMKEKGDIPEGYSVSREKKERFSLILESASTNQTSMYLCASSSSPGTGGPDTQYFGPGTRLTVL.

This sequence joins TRBV18 and TRBJ1-2, with D maybe TRBD1 (6 bases). Germline values: CDR1 KGHSH, CDR2 LQKENI. The CDR3 is made up of 13 amino acids. V lost 2 bases and J 4 bases, leaving 8 bases between the germline ends. The CDR3 bases are TGTGCCAGCTCACCAGGGGGCGCCTATGGCTACACCTTC. This encodes CASSPGGAYGYTF. The full variable domain, rest sourced from reference TRBV18 and TRBJ1-2, is NAGVMQNPRHLVRRRGQEARLRCSPMKGHSHVYWYRQLPEEGLKFMVYLQKENIIDESGMPKERFSAEFPKEGPSILRIQQVVRGDSAAYFCASSPGGAYGYTFGSGTRLTVV.

The chain recombines TRBV7-2 with TRBJ2-7; a possible D gene is TRBD2 (5 bases). V dropped 1 base and J dropped 6 bases, with 16 bases sitting between them. Per germline, CDR1 SGHTA and CDR2 FQGNSA. This CDR3 spans 15 amino acids. CDR3 in DNA: TGTGCCAGCAGCTTAGGTATAGGCACGGCGGGCGAGCAGTACTTC. Translation: CASSLGIGTAGEQYF.